Below, 8 T cell receptor beta chains from the same sample are listed, as sequenced in a study of T cells in Graves' hyperthyroidism and ophthalmopathy. Amplification yielded TCR beta CDR3 regions, with RNA transcripts as the source. HTBI primers were the set used in a first-round RT-PCR of the TCR CDR3. Each CDR3 protein gets one entry after TCRdb re-called the multiplex PCR reads with MiXCR. The top ten hold roughly a fifth of the sample, which has fewer than 450,000 distinct CDR3 sequences, over 12% seen once. Sequenced input: blood. The receptors originated from a woman aged 60-70 years with Graves' ophthalmopathy.

J is TRBJ1-5 and V is TRBV30; D gene ambiguous. The CDR3 consists of 13 residues. Trimming left V 3 bases short and J 5 bases short, with 11 bases between. Germline V CDR1 and CDR2: GTSNPN, SVGIG (reference sequence). The CDR3 spells CAWRGSIDQPQHF. The CDR3 bases are TGTGCCTGGAGGGGATCTATAGATCAGCCCCAGCATTTT.

This chain links TRBV28 with TRBJ2-2; 10 nucleotides agree with TRBD2. The CDR3 consists of 18 residues. J was trimmed by 2 bases and V by 4 bases; bases with no gene match: 10. Germline V CDR1 and CDR2: MDHEN, SYDVKM. The CDR3 nucleotides are TGTGCCAGCAGTTCAGGGAGCGGGAGGGCCGGAAACACCGGGGAGCTGTTTTTT. This translates into CASSSGSGRAGNTGELFF.

This clonotype was seen repeatedly, ten times or more. The rearrangement uses TRBV12-3 or TRBV12-4 and TRBJ2-2, with TRBD2 as a possible D gene (5 bases). The CDR3 sequence is 15 residues long. Trimming cost V 6 bases and J 8 bases, with 19 bases left between them. The CDR3 protein is CASSRSRGFTGELFF. The CDR3 nucleotides are TGTGCCAGCAGCCGTTCCCGGGGATTTACGGGGGAGCTGTTTTTT.

The table lists this clonotype with many counts. This sequence joins TRBV6-1 and TRBJ1-2; 9 positions match TRBD1. V shed 4 bases and J 4 bases; nucleotides not matched to a gene: 4. The CDR3 runs to 14 residues. Germline CDR1 MNHNS, CDR2 SASEGT. CDR3 nucleotides: TGTGCCAGCAGTGTCCGACAGGGGGGCTATGGCTACACCTTC. Protein: CASSVRQGGYGYTF.

This clonotype was found many times. The chain is built from TRBV20-1 and TRBJ1-2; D unclear. The CDR3 spans 12 residues. CDR1 and CDR2 (germline): DFQATT, SNEGSKA (reference sequence). CDR3 in amino acids: CTSRPNNYGYTF. In DNA, the CDR3 is TGCACCTCCCGCCCGAACAACTATGGCTACACCTTC.

This clonotype has ten or more counts. The chain couples TRBV7-9 to TRBJ2-1; 7 bases line up with TRBD2. V shed 2 bases and J 0 bases; nucleotides not matched to a gene: 4. The CDR3 runs to 16 residues. The germline gives CDR1 SEHNR, CDR2 FQNEAQ (reference sequence). The CDR3 spells CASSLTSADSYNEQFF. CDR3 coding DNA: TGTGCCAGCAGCTTAACTAGCGCCGACTCCTACAATGAGCAGTTCTTC.

This clonotype was observed a few times. The chain recombines TRBV20-1 with TRBJ1-5; D uncertain. The CDR3 covers 13 residues. Trimming stripped 0 bases from V and 7 bases from J, with 10 bases between. The germline CDR1 and CDR2 sequences are DFQATT and SNEGSKA (reference sequence). The CDR3: CSARDRGGQPQHF. The CDR3 nucleotides are TGCAGTGCTAGAGACCGGGGAGGCCAGCCCCAGCATTTT.

On this clonotype itself: A much larger clone lies one base from this, so it may be a read error. The chain links TRBV15 to TRBJ1-5; TRBD1 aligns across 7 bases. Germline lookup yields CDR1 LNHNV and CDR2 YYDKDF (reference sequence). The CDR3 totals 14 residues. The CDR3 sequence is CATETGTVNQLQHF. The CDR3 bases are TGTGCCACCGAAACCGGGACAGTCAATCAGCTCCAGCATTTT. Using reference TRBV15 and TRBJ1-5 for the parts outside the CDR3, the full variable domain is DAMVIQNPRYQVTQFGKPVTLSCSQTLNHNVMYWYQQKSSQAPKLLFHYYDKDFNNEADTPDNFQSRRPNTSFCFLDIRSPGLGDTAMYLCATETGTVNQLQHFGDGTRLSIL.